The sample holds a few counts of the clone carrying this TCR beta chain. The entry originates in a study of shared clonotypes between healthy human individuals. Positive CCR7 selection of CD45RO-negative cells yielded the naive CD8 cells, and terminally differentiated effector memory CD45RA+ cells were excluded. The donors, healthy adults who were HIV-negative, had experienced no recent acute infections or vaccinations. CDR3 length equals 15 residues. V lost 6 bases, J lost 4 bases, and 21 bases lay in between. Germline V gene lookup returns CDR1 SQVTM and CDR2 ANQGSEA. A 200 ng quantity of DNA, 32,000 or so T cell genomes, went into the sorted-subset replicate PCRs. The table came from immunoSEQ multiplex PCR; TCRdb's copy has only in-frame clones and leaves some out. The data show approximately 2,200,000 clones, 85% to 95% seen once.

The sequence was obtained from a man aged 18-30 years in good health. Some clones in this sample may be carry-over from other donors' samples. Sequencing was done on a sample of naive CD8+ T cells from PBMCs. The chain recombines TRBV29-1 with TRBJ1-2; D might be TRBD1 (6 bases). CDR3 region: CSVIPTGSPGYGYTF. CDR3 bases: TGCAGCGTAATTCCCACAGGGTCCCCTGGCTATGGCTACACCTTC.